This TCR beta chain appears in the sequencing data of a study of blood T cell repertoires in COVID-19. About the study: From the United States, Italy and Spain came samples of acute and convalescent COVID-19. Nucleic acid was either cDNA or gDNA, and it came from T cells, B-cell-depleted T cells, or PBMCs.

In the authors' methods: Amplification of reference gene primers provided the estimated nucleated cell counts. Libraries were prepared by immunoSEQ multiplex PCR; TCRdb keeps only in-frame clonotypes and omits some of them. For V, J and clone size, that table is used; D and trimming come from the DNA. The sample yields 130,000 to 150,000 clones, more than 80% seen once. The V gene lost 7 bases and the J gene lost 0 bases, with 9 bases spanning the gap. Per germline, CDR1 LGHDT and CDR2 YNNKEL (reference sequence). The length of the CDR3 is 13 residues. The gene calls are TRBV3-1 (or the pseudogene TRBV3-2) and TRBJ1-1, with D possibly matching TRBD1 (5 bases). Source material: peripheral blood. The sequence was obtained from a woman aged 55 to 70 with active COVID-19. The CDR3 sequence: CASKGQMNTEAFF. CDR3 DNA sequence: TGTGCCAGCAAGGGGCAGATGAACACTGAAGCTTTCTTT.